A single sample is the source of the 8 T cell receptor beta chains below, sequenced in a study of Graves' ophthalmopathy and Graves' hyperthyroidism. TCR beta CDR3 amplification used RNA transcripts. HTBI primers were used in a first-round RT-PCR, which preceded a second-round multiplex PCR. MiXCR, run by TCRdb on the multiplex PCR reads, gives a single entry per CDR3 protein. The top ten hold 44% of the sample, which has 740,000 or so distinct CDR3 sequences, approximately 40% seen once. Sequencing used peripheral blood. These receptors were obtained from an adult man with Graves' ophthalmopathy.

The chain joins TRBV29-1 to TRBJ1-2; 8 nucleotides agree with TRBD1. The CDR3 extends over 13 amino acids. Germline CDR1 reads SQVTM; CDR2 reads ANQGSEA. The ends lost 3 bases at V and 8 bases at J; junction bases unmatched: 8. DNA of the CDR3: TGCAGCGTTGAGGACAGGGACTTCGACGGCTACACCTTC. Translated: CSVEDRDFDGYTF.

CDR3 in amino acids: CATSDSASYSGELFF. The CDR3 nucleotides read TGTGCCACCAGTGATTCGGCTAGTTATTCCGGGGAGCTGTTTTTT. The chain combines TRBV24-1 with TRBJ2-2; D unresolved. The CDR3 spans 15 residues. Germline values: CDR1 KGHDR, CDR2 SFDVKD. Trimming took 2 bases from V and 6 from J, leaving 12 bases between them.

The CDR3 here is CASRPDVAGWTEAFF. The CDR3 DNA is TGCGCCAGCAGACCCGACGTGGCGGGGTGGACTGAAGCTTTCTTT. The chain joins TRBV4-1 to TRBJ1-1; D gene uncertain. The ends were cut back, 6 bases at V and 5 bases at J, with 19 bases in the middle. Germline V lookup: CDR1 MGHRA, CDR2 YSYEKL. CDR3 length equals 15 residues.

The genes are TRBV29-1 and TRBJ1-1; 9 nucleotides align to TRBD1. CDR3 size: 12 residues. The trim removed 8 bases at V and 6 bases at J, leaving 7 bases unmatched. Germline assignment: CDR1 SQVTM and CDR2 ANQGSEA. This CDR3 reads CSRLTGGPEAFF. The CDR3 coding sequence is TGCAGCCGACTAACAGGGGGCCCTGAAGCTTTCTTT.

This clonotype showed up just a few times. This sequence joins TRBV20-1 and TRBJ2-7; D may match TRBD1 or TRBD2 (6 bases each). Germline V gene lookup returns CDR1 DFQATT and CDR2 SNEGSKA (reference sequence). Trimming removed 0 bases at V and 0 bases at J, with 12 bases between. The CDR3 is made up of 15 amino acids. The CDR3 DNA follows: TGCAGTGCTAGAGATAAGGGGGGTTCCTCCTACGAGCAGTACTTC. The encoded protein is CSARDKGGSSYEQYF.

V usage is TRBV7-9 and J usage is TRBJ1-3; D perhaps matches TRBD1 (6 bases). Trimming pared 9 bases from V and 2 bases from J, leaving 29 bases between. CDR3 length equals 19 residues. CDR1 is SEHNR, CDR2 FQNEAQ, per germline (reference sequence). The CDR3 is CASSISLRDILGTGNTIYF. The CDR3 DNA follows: TGTGCCAGTAGTATCTCCCTCCGGGACATCCTTGGGACTGGAAACACCATATATTTT.

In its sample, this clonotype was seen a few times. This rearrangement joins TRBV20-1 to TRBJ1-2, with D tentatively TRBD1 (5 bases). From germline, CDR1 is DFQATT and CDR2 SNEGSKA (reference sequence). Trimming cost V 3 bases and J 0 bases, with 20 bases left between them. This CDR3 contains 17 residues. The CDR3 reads CSASPAGGRQSNYGYTF. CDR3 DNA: TGCAGTGCTAGTCCCGCAGGAGGGAGACAGTCTAACTATGGCTACACCTTC.

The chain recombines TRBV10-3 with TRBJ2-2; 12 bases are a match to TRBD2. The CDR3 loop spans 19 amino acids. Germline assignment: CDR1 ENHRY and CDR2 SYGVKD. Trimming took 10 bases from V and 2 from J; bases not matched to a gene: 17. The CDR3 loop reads CASSLGLASGRANTGELFF. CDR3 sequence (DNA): TGTGCCAGCAGCTTGGGCTTGGCTAGCGGGAGGGCCAACACCGGGGAGCTGTTTTTT.